This entry describes one TCR beta chain. Researchers sorted participants into cohorts using their self-reported clinical history. As handled by the study authors: Amplification with reference gene primers provided the estimates of nucleated cell counts. Profiling relied on immunoSEQ multiplex PCR, and the TCRdb table lists in-frame clones only, not all of them. The DNA was the basis for D and trimming; V, J and clone size are from that table. The sample includes some 270,000 clones, approximately 83% of them seen just once. The sample originates from a study of blood T cell repertoires in COVID-19. Background on the study: Italy, Spain and the United States were the sources of the convalescent and acute COVID-19 samples.

CDR1 and CDR2 (germline): SGHNT, YYREEE (reference sequence). This CDR3 is 12 amino acids long. V gave up 2 bases and J gave up 7 bases; unmatched junction bases: 2. The receptor was isolated from a man in his fifties who had recovered from COVID-19. V and J are TRBV5-4 and TRBJ1-1, with 7 bases matching TRBD1. Sequences were obtained from PBMCs or T cells enriched from blood (not recorded which). The chain's CDR3 is CASSFRDSEAFF. The DNA of the CDR3 is TGTGCCAGCAGCTTTAGGGACAGTGAAGCTTTCTTT. The full variable domain, its missing parts supplied by reference TRBV5-4 and TRBJ1-1, is ETGVTQSPTHLIKTRGQQVTLRCSSQSGHNTVSWYQQALGQGPQFIFQYYREEENGRGNFPPRFSGLQFPNYSSELNVNALELDDSALYLCASSFRDSEAFFGQGTRLTVV.